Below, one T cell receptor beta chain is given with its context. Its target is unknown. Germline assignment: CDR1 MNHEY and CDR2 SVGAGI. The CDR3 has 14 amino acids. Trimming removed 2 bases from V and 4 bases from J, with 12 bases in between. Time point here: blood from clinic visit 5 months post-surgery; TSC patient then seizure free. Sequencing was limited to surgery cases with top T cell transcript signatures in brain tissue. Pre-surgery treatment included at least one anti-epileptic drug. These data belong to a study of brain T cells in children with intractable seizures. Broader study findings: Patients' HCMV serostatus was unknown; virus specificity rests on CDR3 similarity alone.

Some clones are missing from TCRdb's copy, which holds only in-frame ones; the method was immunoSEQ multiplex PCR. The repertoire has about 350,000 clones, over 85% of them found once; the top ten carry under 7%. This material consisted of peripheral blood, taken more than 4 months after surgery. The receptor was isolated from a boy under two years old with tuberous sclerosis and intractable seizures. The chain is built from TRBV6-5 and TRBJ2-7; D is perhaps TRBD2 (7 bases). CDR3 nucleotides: TGTGCCAGCAGTTACAGGGGGGGCGGATACGAGCAGTACTTC. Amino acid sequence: CASSYRGGGYEQYF.